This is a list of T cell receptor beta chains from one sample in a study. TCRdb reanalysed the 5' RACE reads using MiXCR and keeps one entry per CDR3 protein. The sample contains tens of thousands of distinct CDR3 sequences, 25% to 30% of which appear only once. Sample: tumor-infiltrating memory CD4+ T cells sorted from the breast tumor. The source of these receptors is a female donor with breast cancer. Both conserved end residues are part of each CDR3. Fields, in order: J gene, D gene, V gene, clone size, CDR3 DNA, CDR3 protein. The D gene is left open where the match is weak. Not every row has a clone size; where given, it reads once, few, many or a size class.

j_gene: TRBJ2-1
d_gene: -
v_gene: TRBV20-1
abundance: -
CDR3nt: TGCAGTGCTCCTAAGGTTGGAGGGTACAATGAGCAGTTCTTC
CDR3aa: CSAPKVGGYNEQFF

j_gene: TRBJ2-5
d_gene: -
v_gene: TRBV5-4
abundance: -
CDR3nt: TGTGCCAGCAGCTTGGACCCCCGGACAAAGGAGACCCAGTACTTC
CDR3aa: CASSLDPRTKETQYF

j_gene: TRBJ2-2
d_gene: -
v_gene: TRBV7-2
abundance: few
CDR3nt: TGTGCCAGCAGCTGGTCGTACACCGGGGAGCTGTTTTTT
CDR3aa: CASSWSYTGELFF

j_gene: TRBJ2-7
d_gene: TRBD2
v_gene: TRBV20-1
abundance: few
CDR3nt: TGCAGTGCTAGGGTATACCAGGGACTAGCGGACGAGCAGTACTTC
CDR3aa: CSARVYQGLADEQYF

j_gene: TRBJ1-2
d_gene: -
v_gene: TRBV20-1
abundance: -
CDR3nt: TGCAGTGCTAGCCAGGAAATCCATGGCTACACCTTC
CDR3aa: CSASQEIHGYTF

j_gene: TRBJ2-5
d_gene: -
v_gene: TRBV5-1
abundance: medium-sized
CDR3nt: TGCGCCAGCAGCACCGATGGACAGCCCGAAGAGACCCAGTACTTC
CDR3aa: CASSTDGQPEETQYF

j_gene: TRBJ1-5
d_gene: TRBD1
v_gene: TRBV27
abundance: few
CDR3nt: TGTGCCAGCAGTTGGGACAGAAATCAGCCCCAGCATTTT
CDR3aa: CASSWDRNQPQHF

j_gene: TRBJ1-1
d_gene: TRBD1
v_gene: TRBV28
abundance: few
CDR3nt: TGTGCCAGCAGTTTATGGGATTTGGGACAGATGAACACTGAAGCTTTCTTT
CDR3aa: CASSLWDLGQMNTEAFF

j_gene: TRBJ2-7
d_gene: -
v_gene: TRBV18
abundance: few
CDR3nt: TGTGCCAGCTCACCCTGGACTCGCAGCTCCTACGAGCAGTACTTC
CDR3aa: CASSPWTRSSYEQYF

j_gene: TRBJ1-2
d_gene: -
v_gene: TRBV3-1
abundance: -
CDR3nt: TGTGCCAGCAGCCCTGGGGAAGGGGGGAGCTATGGCTACACCTTC
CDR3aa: CASSPGEGGSYGYTF

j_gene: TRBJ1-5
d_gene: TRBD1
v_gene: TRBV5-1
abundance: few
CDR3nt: TGCGCCAGCAGCTCGGGGACAGGCAATCAGCCCCAGCATTTT
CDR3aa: CASSSGTGNQPQHF

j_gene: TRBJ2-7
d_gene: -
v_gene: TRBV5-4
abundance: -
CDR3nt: TGTGCCAGCAGCTCCCTTTTATCACGGAACCCCTACGAGCAGTACTTC
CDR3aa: CASSSLLSRNPYEQYF

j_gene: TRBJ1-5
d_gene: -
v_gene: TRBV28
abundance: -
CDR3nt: TGTGCCAGCAGTTTCGGTGGGGTGACAGGCCTTAGCAATCAGCCCCAGCATTTT
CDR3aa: CASSFGGVTGLSNQPQHF

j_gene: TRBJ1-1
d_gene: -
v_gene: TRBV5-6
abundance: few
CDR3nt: TGTGCCAGCAGCTCAAGAGGGGCGGGGAACACTGAAGCTTTCTTT
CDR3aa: CASSSRGAGNTEAFF

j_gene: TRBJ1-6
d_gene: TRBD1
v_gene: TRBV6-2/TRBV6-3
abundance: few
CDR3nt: TGTGCCAGCAGTTATGGACAGGGGGCGCGTTCACCCCTCCACTTT
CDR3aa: CASSYGQGARSPLHF

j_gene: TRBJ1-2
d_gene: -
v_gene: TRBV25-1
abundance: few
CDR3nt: TGTGCCAGCAGTGATTATGGCTACACCTTC
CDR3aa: CASSDYGYTF

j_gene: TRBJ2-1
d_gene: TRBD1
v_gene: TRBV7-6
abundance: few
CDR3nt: TGTGCCAGCAGCTTAAATCCAATTCCGGGACAGGGTGGAGATGAGCAGTTCTTC
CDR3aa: CASSLNPIPGQGGDEQFF

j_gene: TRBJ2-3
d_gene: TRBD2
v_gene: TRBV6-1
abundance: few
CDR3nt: TGTGCCAGCAGCGTCCAGCGGGGGGGCCTGGATACGCAGTATTTT
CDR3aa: CASSVQRGGLDTQYF

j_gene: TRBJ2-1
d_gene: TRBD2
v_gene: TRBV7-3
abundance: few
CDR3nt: TGTGCCAGCAGTCCACCGGGACTAGCCCGGAATGAGCAGTTCTTC
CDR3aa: CASSPPGLARNEQFF

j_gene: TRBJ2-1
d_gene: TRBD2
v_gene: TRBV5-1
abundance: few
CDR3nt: TGCGCCAGCAGCTTTTCTAGCGGAGGGGCCTACAATGAGCAGTTCTTC
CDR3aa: CASSFSSGGAYNEQFF

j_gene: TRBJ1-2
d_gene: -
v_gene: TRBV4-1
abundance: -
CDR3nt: TGCGCCAGCAGACCCACAGGGCGCTATGGCTACACCTTC
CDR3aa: CASRPTGRYGYTF

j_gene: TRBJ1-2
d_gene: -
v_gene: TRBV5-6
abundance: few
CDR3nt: TGTGCCAGCAGCTTGCGCAGGGCGAACTATGGCTACACCTTC
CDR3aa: CASSLRRANYGYTF

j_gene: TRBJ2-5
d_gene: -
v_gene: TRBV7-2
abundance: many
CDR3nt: TGTGCCAGCAGCTTATCCCATTATCTCCGAGAGACCCAGTACTTC
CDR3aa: CASSLSHYLRETQYF

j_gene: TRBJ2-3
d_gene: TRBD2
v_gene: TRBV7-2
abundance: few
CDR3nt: TGTGCCAGCAGCACCCCCAAAGCGGGAGGGCCGTGGGATACGCAGTATTTT
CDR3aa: CASSTPKAGGPWDTQYF

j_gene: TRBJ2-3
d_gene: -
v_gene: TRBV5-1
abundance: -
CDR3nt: TGCGCCAGCAGCTTGGGGGCTACCACAGATACGCAGTATTTT
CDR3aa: CASSLGATTDTQYF

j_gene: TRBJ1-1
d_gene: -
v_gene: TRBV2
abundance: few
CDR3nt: TGTGCCAGCAGTGGTCGCCCACGGGAAGCTTTCTTT
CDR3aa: CASSGRPREAFF

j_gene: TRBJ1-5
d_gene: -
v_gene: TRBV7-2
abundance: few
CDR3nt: TGTGCCAGCAGCCCCAATCAGGGCGGGAGCGGTCAGCCCCAGCATTTT
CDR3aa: CASSPNQGGSGQPQHF

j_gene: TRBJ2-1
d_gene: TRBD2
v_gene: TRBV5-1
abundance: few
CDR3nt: TGCGCCAGCAGCTTGACAGCGGGAGGATATGAGCAGTTCTTC
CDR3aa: CASSLTAGGYEQFF

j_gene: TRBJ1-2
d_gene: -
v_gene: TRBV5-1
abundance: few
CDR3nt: TGCGCCAGCAGCTTGGAAGGGTCCAGCGCCTATGGCTACACCTTC
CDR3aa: CASSLEGSSAYGYTF

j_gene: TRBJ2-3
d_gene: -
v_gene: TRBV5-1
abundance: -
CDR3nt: TGCGCCAGCAGCTTCGGGAATCCGACGCAGTATTTT
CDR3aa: CASSFGNPTQYF

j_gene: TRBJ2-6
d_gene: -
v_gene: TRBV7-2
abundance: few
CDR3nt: TGTGCCAGCAGCTTAGACCTCTCTGGGGCCAACGTCCTGACTTTC
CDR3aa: CASSLDLSGANVLTF

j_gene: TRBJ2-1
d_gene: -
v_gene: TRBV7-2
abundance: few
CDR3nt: TGTGCCAGCAGCTTAATGAGTGAGCAGTTCTTC
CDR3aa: CASSLMSEQFF

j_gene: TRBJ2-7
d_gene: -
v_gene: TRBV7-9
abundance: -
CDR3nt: TGTGCCAGCAGCTTAAATGGCTACGAGCAGTACTTC
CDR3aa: CASSLNGYEQYF

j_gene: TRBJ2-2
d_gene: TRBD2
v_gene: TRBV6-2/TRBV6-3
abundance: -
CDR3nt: TGTGCCAGCATTGGGTTAGCGGGAACGAACACCGGGGAGCTGTTTTTT
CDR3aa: CASIGLAGTNTGELFF

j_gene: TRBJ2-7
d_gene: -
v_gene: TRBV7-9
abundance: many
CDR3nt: TGTGCCAGCAGCTTAGCTGGAGATCCAGCCTACGAGCAGTACTTC
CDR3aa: CASSLAGDPAYEQYF

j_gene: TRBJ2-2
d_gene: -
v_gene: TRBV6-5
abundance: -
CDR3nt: TGTGCCAGCAGTTATCGACAGAACACCGGGGAGCTGTTTTTT
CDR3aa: CASSYRQNTGELFF

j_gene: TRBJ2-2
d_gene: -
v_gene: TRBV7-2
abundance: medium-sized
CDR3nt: TGTGCCAGCAGCTCCTCGTGGCTAAACACCGGGGAGCTGTTTTTT
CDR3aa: CASSSSWLNTGELFF

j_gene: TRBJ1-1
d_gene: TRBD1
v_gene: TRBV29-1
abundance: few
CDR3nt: TGCAGCGCAGGACAGGGGGCTGACACTGAAGCTTTCTTT
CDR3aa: CSAGQGADTEAFF

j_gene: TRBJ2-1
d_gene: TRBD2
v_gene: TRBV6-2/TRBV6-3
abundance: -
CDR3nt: TGTGCCAGCAGCCACATCAGAGCGGGAGGGCACAATGAGCAGTTCTTC
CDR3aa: CASSHIRAGGHNEQFF

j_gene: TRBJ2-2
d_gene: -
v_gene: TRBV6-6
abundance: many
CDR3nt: TGTGCCAGCAGCACTCCGGGGAGTTACACCGGGGAGCTGTTTTTT
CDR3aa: CASSTPGSYTGELFF

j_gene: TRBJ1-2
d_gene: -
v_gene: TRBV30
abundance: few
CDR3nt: TGTGCCTGGAGCCGGTCTTCCCACTATGGCTACACCTTC
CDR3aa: CAWSRSSHYGYTF

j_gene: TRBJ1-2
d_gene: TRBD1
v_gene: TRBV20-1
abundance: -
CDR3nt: TGCAGTGCTAGGACCCAGGGGGCAGAGTATAGCTACACCTTC
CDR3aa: CSARTQGAEYSYTF

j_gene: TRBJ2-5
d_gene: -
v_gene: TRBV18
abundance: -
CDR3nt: TGTGCCAGCTCACCACGTACCCAAGAGACCCAGTACTTC
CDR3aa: CASSPRTQETQYF